Shown below are 9 T cell receptor beta chains from a single sample sequenced in a study of OX40 agonist ivuxolimab in advanced cancers. Using immunoSEQ multiplex PCR, the repertoire was profiled, and TCRdb retains in-frame clones only, with some absent. Found here are approximately 79,000 clones, over 70% of them singletons; the top ten hold about 0.52%. The sample consisted of CD4+ or CD8+ T cells sorted from blood, taken in a trial of the OX40 agonist ivuxolimab. The receptors derive from an adult with an advanced solid tumor such as melanoma, head and neck, liver or kidney cancer.

The chain couples TRBV10-1 to TRBJ1-1, with a possible D match to TRBD1 (5 bases). V was pared by 0 bases and J by 6 bases, with 11 bases between. Germline V gene sequence: CDR1 WNHNN, CDR2 SYGVQD (reference sequence). The CDR3 is 14 residues long. CDR3 DNA: TGCGCCAGCAGTGAGTCGTTCACAGGCGCTGAAGCTTTCTTT. Translated: CASSESFTGAEAFF.

CDR3 in amino acids: CASSLVGHGNTIYF. For the CDR3, the DNA is TGTGCCAGCAGCTTAGTAGGCCACGGAAACACCATATATTTT. This chain joins TRBV7-2 and TRBJ1-3; no firm D call. The CDR3 is 14 residues long. Looked up from germline, CDR1 is SGHTA and CDR2 is FQGNSA. With 1 base removed from V and 4 bases from J, the gap between germline ends came to 8 bases.

This chain connects TRBV30 to TRBJ1-2; no reliable D call. This CDR3 spans 13 amino acids. The V gene lost 3 bases and the J gene lost 0 bases, with 8 bases spanning the gap. Per the germline V gene, CDR1 is GTSNPN and CDR2 is SVGIG (reference sequence). The CDR3 spells CAWRDLANYGYTF. As DNA, the CDR3 is TGTGCCTGGAGGGACTTAGCTAACTATGGCTACACCTTC.

This clone appeared once. The V gene is TRBV11-2, the J gene TRBJ2-3; weak D call: TRBD1 (6 bases). The CDR3 contains 15 residues. Germline loops: CDR1 SGHAT, CDR2 FQNNGV. Between the trimmed V and J ends, which lost 3 bases and 6 bases, there was a span of 16 bases. As DNA, the CDR3 is TGTGCCAGCAGCTTCGCCGGGACATATTACGATACGCAGTATTTT. It translates to CASSFAGTYYDTQYF.

The sample holds one count of this clone. The rearrangement links TRBV6-1 to TRBJ2-7; a weak D match, TRBD1 (6 bases). This CDR3 region has 14 residues. Trimming left V 1 base short and J 3 bases short, with 10 bases between. Germline values: CDR1 MNHNS, CDR2 SASEGT. For the CDR3, the DNA is TGTGCCAGCAGTGAAGGGACAGTCTTCTACGAGCAGTACTTC. Translation gives CASSEGTVFYEQYF.

This chain uses TRBV7-8 with TRBJ2-7, with TRBD1 as a possible D gene (7 bases). V shed 4 bases and J shed 6 bases, with 19 bases lying between them. Germline loops: CDR1 SGHVS, CDR2 FQNEAQ. The CDR3 extends over 15 amino acids. The CDR3 reads CASSSRLGQGGEQYF. The DNA of the CDR3 is TGTGCCAGCAGCTCCCGCTTAGGGCAGGGGGGCGAGCAGTACTTC.

The chain recombines TRBV4-2 with TRBJ2-2; D remains ambiguous. The CDR3 is 16 amino acids. CDR1 LGHNA and CDR2 YNFKEQ come from the germline V gene. The V end lost 0 bases, the J end lost 6 bases, and 14 bases lay between the germline ends. The DNA for the CDR3 is TGTGCCAGCAGCCAAGAATTTATTCGACTCTCCGGGGAGCTGTTTTTT. Its translation: CASSQEFIRLSGELFF.

The genes are TRBV10-2 and TRBJ1-5; D possibly corresponds to TRBD1 (5 bases). The CDR3 totals 14 residues. V lost 0 bases, J lost 5 bases, and 8 bases lay in between. Germline CDR1 is WSHSY and CDR2 is SAAADI. The CDR3 sequence: CASSESGGDQPQHF. Written as DNA, the CDR3 is TGCGCCAGCAGTGAGTCGGGAGGGGATCAGCCCCAGCATTTT.

The chain employs TRBV18 and TRBJ1-6; 8 positions agree with TRBD1. The CDR3 runs to 15 residues. V was pared by 4 bases and J by 8 bases, with 7 bases of the junction left unmatched. Looked up from germline, CDR1 is KGHSH and CDR2 is LQKENI. The CDR3 DNA is TGTGCCAGCTCACGGGCGGTGGGACAGGATTCACCCCTCCACTTT. This sequence encodes CASSRAVGQDSPLHF.